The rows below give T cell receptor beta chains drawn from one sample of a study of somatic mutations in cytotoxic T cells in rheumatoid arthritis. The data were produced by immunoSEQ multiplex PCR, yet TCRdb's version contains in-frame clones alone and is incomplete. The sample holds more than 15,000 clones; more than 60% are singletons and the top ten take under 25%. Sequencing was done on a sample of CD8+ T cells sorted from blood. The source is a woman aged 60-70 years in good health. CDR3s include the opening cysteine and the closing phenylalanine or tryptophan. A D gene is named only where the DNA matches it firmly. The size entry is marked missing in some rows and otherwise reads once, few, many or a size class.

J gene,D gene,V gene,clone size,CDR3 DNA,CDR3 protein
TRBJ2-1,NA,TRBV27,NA,TGTGCCAGCAGTTTAGGGGCAGGCCAACGGGATGAGCAGTTCTTC,CASSLGAGQRDEQFF
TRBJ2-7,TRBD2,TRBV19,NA,TGTGCCAGTAGTTTAGCGGGAGAGGTCTACGAGCAGTACTTC,CASSLAGEVYEQYF
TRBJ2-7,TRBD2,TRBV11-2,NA,TGTGCCAGCAGCTTAGAAGCAGCGACTAGCGGGGTGAGCTCCTACGAGCAGTACTTC,CASSLEAATSGVSSYEQYF
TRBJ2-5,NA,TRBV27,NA,TGTGCCAGCAGTTTAGGGGAGACCCAGTACTTC,CASSLGETQYF
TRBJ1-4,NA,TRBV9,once,TGTGCCAGCAGCGGCGGGGGGGGAACTAATGAAAAACTGTTTTTT,CASSGGGGTNEKLFF
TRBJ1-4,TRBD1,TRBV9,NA,TGTGCCAGCAGCGGGGGACAGCGTAATGAAAAACTGTTTTTT,CASSGGQRNEKLFF
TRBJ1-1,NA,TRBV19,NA,TGTGCCAGTAGTGACGGGGCGCGAGGAATTCGGTACACTGAAGCTTTCTTT,CASSDGARGIRYTEAFF
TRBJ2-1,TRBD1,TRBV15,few,TGTGCCACCAGCAGGTCCGGGACAGGGAGTAATGAGCAGTTCTTC,CATSRSGTGSNEQFF
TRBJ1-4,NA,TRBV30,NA,TGTGCCTGCCGGATTGAAAAACTGTTTTTT,CACRIEKLFF
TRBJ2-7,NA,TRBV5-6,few,TGTGCCAGCAGCTACGGGGACTACGAGCAGTACTTC,CASSYGDYEQYF
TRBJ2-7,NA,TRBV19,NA,TGTGCCAGTAGTATAGAAGCAGGGAGCTCCTACGAGCAGTACTTC,CASSIEAGSSYEQYF
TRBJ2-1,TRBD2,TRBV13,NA,TGTGCCAGCAGCTCGACTAGCGGGAGAGATGAGCAGTTCTTC,CASSSTSGRDEQFF
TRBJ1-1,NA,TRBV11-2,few,TGTGCCAGCAGCCTTCGACCGGCCACTGAAGCTTTCTTT,CASSLRPATEAFF
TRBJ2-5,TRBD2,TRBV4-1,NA,TGCGCCAGCAGCCAAGTCGCGGGGGGATGGAAGACCCAGTACTTC,CASSQVAGGWKTQYF
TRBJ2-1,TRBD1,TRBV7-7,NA,TGTGCCAGCAGCTTAGGGACAGGGGACAATGAGCAGTTCTTC,CASSLGTGDNEQFF
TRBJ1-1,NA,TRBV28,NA,TGTGCCAGCAGTTTAATGGGCAGCCCTGAAGCTTTCTTT,CASSLMGSPEAFF
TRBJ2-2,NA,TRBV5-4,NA,TGTGCCAGCAGCCCGGACCAGGGTACCGGGGAGCTGTTTTTT,CASSPDQGTGELFF
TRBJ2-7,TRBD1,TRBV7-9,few,TGTGCCAGCCGTCCCGGGGACAGCTACGAGCAGTACTTC,CASRPGDSYEQYF
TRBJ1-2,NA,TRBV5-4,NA,TGTGCCAGCAGCCCCGGGAGGGGGGGCTATGGCTACACCTTC,CASSPGRGGYGYTF
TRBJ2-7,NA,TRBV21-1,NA,TGTGCCAGCAGCAAGGTGCCTGGATCGGACGAGCAGTACTTC,CASSKVPGSDEQYF
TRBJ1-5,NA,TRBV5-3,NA,TGTGCCAGACTAAGACCTCCCCAGCATTTT,CARLRPPQHF
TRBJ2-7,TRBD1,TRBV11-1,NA,TGTGCCAGCAGCCCGGGGACAGGGTACTACGAGCAGTACTTC,CASSPGTGYYEQYF
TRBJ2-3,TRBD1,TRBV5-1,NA,TGCGCCAGCAGCTCCAGGACAGGGGGAAGCACAGATACGCAGTATTTT,CASSSRTGGSTDTQYF
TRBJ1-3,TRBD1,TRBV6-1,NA,TGTGCCAGCAGTGAAATTCCAGGGGGCTATCTAGGAAACACCATATATTTT,CASSEIPGGYLGNTIYF
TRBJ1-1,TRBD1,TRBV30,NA,TGTGCCTGGAGTGACCCAGGGGGCACTGAAGCTTTCTTT,CAWSDPGGTEAFF
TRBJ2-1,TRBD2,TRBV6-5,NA,TGTGCCAGCCGCCCACTAGCGCCAAGCTACAATGAGCAGTTCTTC,CASRPLAPSYNEQFF
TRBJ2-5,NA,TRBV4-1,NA,TGCGCCAGCAGCGACGAACCGATAGAGACCCAGTACTTC,CASSDEPIETQYF
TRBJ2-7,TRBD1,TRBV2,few,TGTGCCAGCAGTGACCGGGGACAGGCTCTTTCCTACGAGCAGTACTTC,CASSDRGQALSYEQYF
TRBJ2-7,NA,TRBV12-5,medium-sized,TGTGCTAGTGGTTACCCCTGGGGCGAGCAGTACTTC,CASGYPWGEQYF
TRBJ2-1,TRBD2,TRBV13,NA,TGTGCCAGCAGCTTCCCGGGACTAGCGGGAGTGGAGGAGCAGTTCTTC,CASSFPGLAGVEEQFF
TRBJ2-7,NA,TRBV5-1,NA,TGCGCCAGCAGCTCAGTCCCCTATACTCCGTCCTACGAGCAGTACTTC,CASSSVPYTPSYEQYF
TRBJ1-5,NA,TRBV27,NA,TGTGCCAGCAGCCGGACAACTAGCAATCAGCCCCAGCATTTT,CASSRTTSNQPQHF
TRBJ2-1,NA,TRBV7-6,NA,TGTGCCAGCAGCTTAGCGGGCGAGTGGTATGAGCAGTTCTTC,CASSLAGEWYEQFF
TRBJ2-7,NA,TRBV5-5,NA,TGTGCCAGCAGCGGGCTGGAATACGAGCAGTACTTC,CASSGLEYEQYF
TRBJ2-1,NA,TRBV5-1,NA,TGCGCCAGCAGCTCCGACAAAAGCTCCTACAATGAGCAGTTCTTC,CASSSDKSSYNEQFF
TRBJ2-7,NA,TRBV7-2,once,TGTGCCAGCAGCTTAAACCCCTACGAGCAGTACTTC,CASSLNPYEQYF